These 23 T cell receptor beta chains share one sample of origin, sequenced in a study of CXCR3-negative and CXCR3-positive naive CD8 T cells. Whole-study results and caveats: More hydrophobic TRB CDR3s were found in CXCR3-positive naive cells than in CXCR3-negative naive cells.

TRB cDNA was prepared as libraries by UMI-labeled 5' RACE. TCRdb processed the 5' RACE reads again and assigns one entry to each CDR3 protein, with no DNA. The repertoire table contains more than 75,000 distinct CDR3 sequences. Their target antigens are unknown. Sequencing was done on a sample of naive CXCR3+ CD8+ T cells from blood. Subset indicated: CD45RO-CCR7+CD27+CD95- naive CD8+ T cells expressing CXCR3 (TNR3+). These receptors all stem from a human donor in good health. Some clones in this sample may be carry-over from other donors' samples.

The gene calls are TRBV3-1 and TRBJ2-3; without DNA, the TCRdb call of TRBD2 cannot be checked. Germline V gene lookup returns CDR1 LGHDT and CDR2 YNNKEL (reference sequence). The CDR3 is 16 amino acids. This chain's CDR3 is CASSHPTSGATDTQYF.

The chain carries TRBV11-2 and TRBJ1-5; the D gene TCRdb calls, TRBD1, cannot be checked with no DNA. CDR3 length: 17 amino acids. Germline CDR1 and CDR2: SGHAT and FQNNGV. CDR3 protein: CASSSPRGGDSNQPQHF.

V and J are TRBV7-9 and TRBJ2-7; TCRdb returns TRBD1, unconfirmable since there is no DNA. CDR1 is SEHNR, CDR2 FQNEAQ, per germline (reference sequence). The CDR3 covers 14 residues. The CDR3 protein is CASSFLGGGYEQYF.

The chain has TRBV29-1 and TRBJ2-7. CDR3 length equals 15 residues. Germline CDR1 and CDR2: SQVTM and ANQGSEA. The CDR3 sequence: CSVVGDWTGAYEQYF.

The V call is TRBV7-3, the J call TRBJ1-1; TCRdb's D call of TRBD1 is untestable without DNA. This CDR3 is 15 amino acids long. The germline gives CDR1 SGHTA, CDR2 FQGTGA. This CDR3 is CASSLGTGGITEAFF.

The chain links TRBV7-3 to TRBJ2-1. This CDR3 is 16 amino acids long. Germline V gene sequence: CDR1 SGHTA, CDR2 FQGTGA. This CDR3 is CASSPSGGRAYNEQFF.

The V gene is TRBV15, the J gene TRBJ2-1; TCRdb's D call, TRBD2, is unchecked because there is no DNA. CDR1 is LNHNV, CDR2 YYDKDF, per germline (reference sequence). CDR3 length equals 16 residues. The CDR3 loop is CATSREGGGLANEQFF.

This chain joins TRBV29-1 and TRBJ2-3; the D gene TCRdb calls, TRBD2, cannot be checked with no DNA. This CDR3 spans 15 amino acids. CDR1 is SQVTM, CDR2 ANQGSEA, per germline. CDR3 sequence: CSAETLAGVGDTQYF.

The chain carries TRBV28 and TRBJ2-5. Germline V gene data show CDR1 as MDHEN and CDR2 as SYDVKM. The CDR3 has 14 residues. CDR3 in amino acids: CASSLLTFQETQYF.

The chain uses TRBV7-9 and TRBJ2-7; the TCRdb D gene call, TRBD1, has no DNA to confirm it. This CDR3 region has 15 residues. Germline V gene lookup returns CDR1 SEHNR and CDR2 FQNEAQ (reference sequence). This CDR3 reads CASSHGQVSSYEQYF. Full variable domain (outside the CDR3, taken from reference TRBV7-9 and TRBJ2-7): DTGVSQNPRHKITKRGQNVTFRCDPISEHNRLYWYRQTLGQGPEFLTYFQNEAQLEKSRLLSDRFSAERPKGSFSTLEIQRTEQGDSAMYLCASSHGQVSSYEQYFGPGTRLTVT.

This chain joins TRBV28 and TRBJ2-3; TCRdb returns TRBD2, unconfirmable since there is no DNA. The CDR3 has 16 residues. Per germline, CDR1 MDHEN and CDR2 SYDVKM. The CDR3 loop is CASSHEILASMDTRYF.

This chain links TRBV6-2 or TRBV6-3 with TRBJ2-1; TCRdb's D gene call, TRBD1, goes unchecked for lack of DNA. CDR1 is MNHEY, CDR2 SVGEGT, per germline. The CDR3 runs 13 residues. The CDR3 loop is CASSYWGGNEQFF.

The CDR3 region is CSVGTSGRYEQYF. This chain links TRBV29-1 with TRBJ2-7; TCRdb lists TRBD2, though no DNA is available to test this call. Germline-derived CDR1 and CDR2 are SQVTM and ANQGSEA. This CDR3 has 13 residues.

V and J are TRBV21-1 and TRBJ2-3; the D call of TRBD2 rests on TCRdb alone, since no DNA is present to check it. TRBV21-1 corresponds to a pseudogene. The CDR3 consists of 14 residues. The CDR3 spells CAGPEAGTTDTQYF.

This CDR3 reads CASSIGTSGSYEQYF. This sequence joins TRBV28 and TRBJ2-7; the D call of TRBD2 rests on TCRdb alone, since no DNA is present to check it. Germline V gene lookup returns CDR1 MDHEN and CDR2 SYDVKM. This CDR3 comprises 15 residues.

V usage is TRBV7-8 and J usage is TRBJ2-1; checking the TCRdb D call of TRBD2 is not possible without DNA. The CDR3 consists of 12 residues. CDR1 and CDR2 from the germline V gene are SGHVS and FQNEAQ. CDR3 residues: CASSSGDYEQFF.

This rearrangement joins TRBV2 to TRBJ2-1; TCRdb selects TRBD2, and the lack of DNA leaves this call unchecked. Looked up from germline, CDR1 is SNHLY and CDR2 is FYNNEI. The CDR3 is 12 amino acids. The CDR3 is CASRRLDNEQFF.

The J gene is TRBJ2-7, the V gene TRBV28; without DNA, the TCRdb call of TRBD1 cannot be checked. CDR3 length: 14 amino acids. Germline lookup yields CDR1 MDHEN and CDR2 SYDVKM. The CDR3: CASSSGQNLYELYF.

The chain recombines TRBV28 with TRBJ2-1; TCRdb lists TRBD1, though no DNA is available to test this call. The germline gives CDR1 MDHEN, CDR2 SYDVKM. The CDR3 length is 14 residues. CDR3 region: CASKGQGGYNEQFF. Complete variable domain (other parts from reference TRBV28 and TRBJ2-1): DVKVTQSSRYLVKRTGEKVFLECVQDMDHENMFWYRQDPGLGLRLIYFSYDVKMKEKGDIPEGYSVSREKKERFSLILESASTNQTSMYLCASKGQGGYNEQFFGPGTRLTVL.

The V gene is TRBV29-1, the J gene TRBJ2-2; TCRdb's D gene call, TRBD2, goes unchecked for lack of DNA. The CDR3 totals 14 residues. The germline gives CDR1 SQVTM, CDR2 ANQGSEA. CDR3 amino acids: CSVDAGGYTGELFF.

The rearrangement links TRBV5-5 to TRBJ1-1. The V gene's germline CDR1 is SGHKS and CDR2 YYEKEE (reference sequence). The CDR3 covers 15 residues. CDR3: CASRRHAGEGTEAFF.

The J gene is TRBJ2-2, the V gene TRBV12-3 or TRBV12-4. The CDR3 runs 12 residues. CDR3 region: CASSFISGELFF.

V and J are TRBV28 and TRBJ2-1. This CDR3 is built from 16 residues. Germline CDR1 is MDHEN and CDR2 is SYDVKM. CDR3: CASSLLIGGSYNEQFF.